What follows are 29 T cell receptor beta chains derived from one specimen sequenced in a study of CXCR3-negative and CXCR3-positive naive CD8 T cells. The libraries of TRB cDNA were constructed through 5' RACE using UMI labels. TCRdb re-called the 5' RACE reads, yielding one record per CDR3 amino acid sequence without DNA. The record lists about 80,000 distinct CDR3 sequences, of which the ten most abundant hold 1.6%. Sequences were obtained from naive CXCR3- CD8+ T cells from blood. This sample's subset: CD45RO-CCR7+CD27+CD95- naive CD8+ T cells lacking CXCR3 (TNR3-). These receptors came from a human donor in good health. Some clones in this sample may be carry-over from other donors' samples.

V and J are TRBV28 and TRBJ2-5. The germline V gene has CDR1 MDHEN and CDR2 SYDVKM. The CDR3 sequence is 12 residues long. CDR3 in amino acids: CATDQASETQYF.

The V call is TRBV27, the J call TRBJ1-1; no DNA is available, so the TRBD1 call from TCRdb remains unchecked. This CDR3 has 13 amino acids. Per the germline V gene, CDR1 is MNHEY and CDR2 is SMNVEV (reference sequence). The chain's CDR3 is CASSSAGVTEAFF.

The chain couples TRBV5-1 to TRBJ2-1; TCRdb names TRBD1, which stays unverified in the absence of DNA. Per the germline V gene, CDR1 is SGHRS and CDR2 is YFSETQ. This CDR3 has 14 amino acids. The CDR3 loop reads CASTGSWAYNEQFF.

The V and J genes are TRBV6-6 and TRBJ1-2; TCRdb calls TRBD1, which cannot be checked without DNA. The CDR3 runs to 15 residues. Germline V lookup: CDR1 MNHNY, CDR2 SVGAGI (reference sequence). CDR3 region: CASTETQGAYYGYTF.

The chain couples TRBV9 to TRBJ2-1; the TCRdb D gene call, TRBD1, has no DNA to confirm it. Germline CDR1 reads SGDLS; CDR2 reads YYNGEE. CDR3 length: 18 amino acids. This CDR3 is CASSDRDRGFSSYNEQFF.

The gene calls are TRBV11-2 and TRBJ2-5; without DNA, the TCRdb call of TRBD2 cannot be checked. The CDR3 has 17 amino acids. Germline CDR1 and CDR2: SGHAT and FQNNGV. The CDR3 spells CASSLAFALAGGETQYF.

The CDR3 loop reads CASSYSPTHTGELFF. The chain recombines TRBV6-2 or TRBV6-3 with TRBJ2-2. This CDR3 region has 15 residues. Germline V gene data show CDR1 as MNHEY and CDR2 as SVGEGT.

The chain has TRBV29-1 and TRBJ2-7; the TRBD1 assignment by TCRdb is unverifiable without DNA. Per the germline V gene, CDR1 is SQVTM and CDR2 is ANQGSEA. CDR3 length: 12 residues. This chain's CDR3 is CSIWTDSYEQYF.

V is TRBV29-1 and J is TRBJ2-6; as DNA is missing, the TRBD1 call by TCRdb cannot be tested. The CDR3 has 19 amino acids. Germline lookup yields CDR1 SQVTM and CDR2 ANQGSEA. The CDR3 spells CSVGNTGVASSSGANVLTF.

V gene TRBV7-6 combines with J gene TRBJ2-1; TCRdb's D call, TRBD2, is unchecked because there is no DNA. Germline V gives CDR1 SGHVS, CDR2 FNYEAQ. CDR3 length: 16 residues. The CDR3 region is CASSPIGGGIVNEQFF.

The genes are TRBV20-1 and TRBJ2-7. The length of the CDR3 is 14 residues. Germline CDR1 is DFQATT and CDR2 is SNEGSKA (reference sequence). CDR3 protein: CSARSLAGGYEQYF.

The rearrangement joins TRBV4-3 to TRBJ1-5. CDR3 length equals 16 residues. In germline, CDR1 is LGHNA, CDR2 YSLEER. CDR3: CASSQDRSGSNQPQHF.

The CDR3 sequence: CASQRGGRPLHF. The chain couples TRBV27 to TRBJ1-6. The CDR3 has 12 residues. CDR1 and CDR2 (germline): MNHEY, SMNVEV (reference sequence).

The CDR3 sequence is CASGGLGQAQETQYF. The chain employs TRBV28 and TRBJ2-5; TCRdb returns TRBD1, unconfirmable since there is no DNA. The CDR3 runs 15 residues. CDR1 is MDHEN, CDR2 SYDVKM, per germline.

The genes are TRBV29-1 and TRBJ1-1. This CDR3 has 13 amino acids. Germline CDR1 and CDR2: SQVTM and ANQGSEA. This chain's CDR3 is CSVEDRPNPEAFF.

The rearrangement joins TRBV10-3 to TRBJ2-7; TCRdb names TRBD1, which stays unverified in the absence of DNA. Germline loops: CDR1 ENHRY, CDR2 SYGVKD. CDR3 length: 13 amino acids. The CDR3 spells CAISPGTTYEQYF.

This chain joins TRBV29-1 and TRBJ1-5. This CDR3 spans 13 amino acids. From germline, CDR1 is SQVTM and CDR2 ANQGSEA. The CDR3 loop reads CSVGGVNNQPQHF.

The V gene is TRBV29-1, the J gene TRBJ2-5; TCRdb reports TRBD2, a call that lacks DNA to check it against. This CDR3 region has 13 residues. CDR1 is SQVTM and CDR2 is ANQGSEA in the germline V gene. The CDR3 loop reads CSVERAGAETQYF.

V gene TRBV28 combines with J gene TRBJ2-5; the TCRdb D gene call, TRBD1, has no DNA to confirm it. The germline V gene encodes CDR1 MDHEN and CDR2 SYDVKM. The CDR3 extends over 14 amino acids. This CDR3 reads CASSLTGAQETQYF. Variable domain in full (rest from reference TRBV28 and TRBJ2-5): DVKVTQSSRYLVKRTGEKVFLECVQDMDHENMFWYRQDPGLGLRLIYFSYDVKMKEKGDIPEGYSVSREKKERFSLILESASTNQTSMYLCASSLTGAQETQYFGPGTRLLVL.

The chain links TRBV7-7 to TRBJ2-7; the TCRdb call, TRBD1, lacks DNA for checking. Per germline, CDR1 SSHAT and CDR2 FNYEAQ (reference sequence). This CDR3 has 14 residues. CDR3 protein: CASSLVPGGDEQYF.

This chain connects TRBV4-2 to TRBJ1-1; with no DNA, the TCRdb D assignment of TRBD1 cannot be verified. Germline V gene lookup returns CDR1 LGHNA and CDR2 YNFKEQ. This CDR3 comprises 15 residues. The CDR3 spells CASSQPDRGETEAFF.

The chain recombines TRBV28 with TRBJ2-1; TCRdb's D gene call, TRBD2, goes unchecked for lack of DNA. CDR1 and CDR2 (germline): MDHEN, SYDVKM. CDR3 length equals 15 residues. CDR3 sequence: CASSRGQTSFDEQFF.

The V gene is TRBV7-9, the J gene TRBJ2-7; TCRdb's D call, TRBD1, is unchecked because there is no DNA. The CDR3 runs 15 residues. Germline CDR1 reads SEHNR; CDR2 reads FQNEAQ (reference sequence). The CDR3 reads CASSLAWDSSSEQYF.

The rearrangement joins TRBV10-3 to TRBJ1-6. The CDR3 extends over 13 amino acids. Per germline, CDR1 ENHRY and CDR2 SYGVKD. The CDR3 loop reads CAIRNGVNSPLHF.

This chain joins TRBV5-5 and TRBJ1-5. The length of the CDR3 is 14 residues. Germline CDR1 and CDR2: SGHKS and YYEKEE (reference sequence). The CDR3: CASSLAGGNQPQHF. Using reference TRBV5-5 and TRBJ1-5 for the parts outside the CDR3, the full variable domain is DAGVTQSPTHLIKTRGQQVTLRCSPISGHKSVSWYQQVLGQGPQFIFQYYEKEERGRGNFPDRFSARQFPNYSSELNVNALLLGDSALYLCASSLAGGNQPQHFGDGTRLSIL.

The rearrangement joins TRBV25-1 to TRBJ2-7; TCRdb indicates TRBD1, and absent DNA this call remains unverified. Germline loops: CDR1 MGHDK, CDR2 SYGVNS. The CDR3 has 15 residues. This CDR3 is CASSESRTGAYEQYF.

The chain couples TRBV4-3 to TRBJ2-1; absent DNA, TCRdb's TRBD1 call cannot be checked. The CDR3 is 13 amino acids. The germline V gene encodes CDR1 LGHNA and CDR2 YSLEER. This CDR3 reads CASSQVTGNEQFF.

The chain carries TRBV12-3 or TRBV12-4 and TRBJ1-5; TCRdb's D call, TRBD1, is unchecked because there is no DNA. This CDR3 has 14 amino acids. CDR3 amino acids: CASRRTGENQPQHF.

The chain employs TRBV29-1 and TRBJ2-1; TCRdb picks TRBD2, but there is no DNA to check that call. The CDR3 contains 14 residues. Germline loops: CDR1 SQVTM, CDR2 ANQGSEA. The CDR3 loop reads CSVAGGAGLNEQFF.